These T cell receptor beta chains were read from a single sample in a study of siplizumab effects on memory and regulatory T cells. TCRdb's table, derived via immunoSEQ multiplex PCR, lists solely in-frame clones and lacks some. This repertoire shows 57,000 or so clones, roughly 78% found once; its top ten account for 0.4% to 0.5%. Sequences were obtained from memory CD4+ T cells sorted from blood. The receptors were sampled from a human donor in good health. The CDR3 runs from the conserved cysteine through the conserved F or W. D genes are given only for firm matches. For some rows the clone size is stated as once, few or many, or as a class when expanded; others skip it.

TRBJ2-7,-,TRBV11-2,-,TGTGCCAGCAGCTTACCGGGACTCCACGAGCAGTACTTC,CASSLPGLHEQYF
TRBJ2-3,-,TRBV7-6,-,TGTGCCAGCAGCTTTTGGGGGGCAGGGGGTACAGATACGCAGTATTTT,CASSFWGAGGTDTQYF
TRBJ2-6,-,TRBV6-5,-,TGTGCCAGCAGACTCGACAGTACTGGGGCCAACGTCCTGACTTTC,CASRLDSTGANVLTF
TRBJ1-6,-,TRBV10-3,-,TGTGCCATCAGTGGGCGGGATTCACCCCTCCACTTT,CAISGRDSPLHF
TRBJ2-1,TRBD1,TRBV15,-,TGTGCCACCAGCAGGATCGGGACAGGGGTGTACAATGAGCAGTTCTTC,CATSRIGTGVYNEQFF
TRBJ1-3,TRBD1,TRBV5-5,-,TGTGCCAGCAGCTTTGAGGGGGCGACTGGAAACACCATATATTTT,CASSFEGATGNTIYF
TRBJ1-1,-,TRBV7-6,-,TGTGCCAGCAGCTTTTATTTCGGAGGCTCTGAAGCTTTCTTT,CASSFYFGGSEAFF
TRBJ2-2,TRBD2,TRBV7-6,-,TGTGCCAGCAGGTCGACTAGCGGGGTCACCGGGGAGCTGTTTTTT,CASRSTSGVTGELFF
TRBJ2-7,-,TRBV4-3,-,TGCGCCAGCAGCCAAGTAACAGACGCCTACGAGCAGTACTTC,CASSQVTDAYEQYF
TRBJ1-1,-,TRBV5-6,once,TGTGCCAGCAGCTTGCAACCGGTCCAGTCCACTGAAGCTTTCTTT,CASSLQPVQSTEAFF
TRBJ1-6,-,TRBV5-1,-,TGCGCCAGCAGCTTGGGGCTTGCCGCCCGGGAAAGCTCCTATAATTCACCCCTCCACTTT,CASSLGLAARESSYNSPLHF